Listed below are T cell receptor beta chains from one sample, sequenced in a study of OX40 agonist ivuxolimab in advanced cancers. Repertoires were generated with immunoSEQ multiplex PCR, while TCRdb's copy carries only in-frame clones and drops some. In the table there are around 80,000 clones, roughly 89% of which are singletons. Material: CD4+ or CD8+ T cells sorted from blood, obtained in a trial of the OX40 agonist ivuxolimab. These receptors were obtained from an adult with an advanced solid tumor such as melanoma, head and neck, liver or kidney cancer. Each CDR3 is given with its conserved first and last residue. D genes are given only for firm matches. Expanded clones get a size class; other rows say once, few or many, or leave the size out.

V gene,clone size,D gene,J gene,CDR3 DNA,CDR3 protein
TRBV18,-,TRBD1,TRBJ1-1,TGTGCCAGCTCACCGCCGGGACAGGGGGCTGAAGCTTTCTTT,CASSPPGQGAEAFF
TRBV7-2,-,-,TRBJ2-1,TGTGCCAGCAGCTTAACTTTCAATGAGCAGTTCTTC,CASSLTFNEQFF
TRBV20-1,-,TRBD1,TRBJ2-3,TGCAGTCAGGGGGCGGGAGATACGCAGTATTTT,CSQGAGDTQYF
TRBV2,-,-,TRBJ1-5,TGTGCCAGCAGCCAGATGGATCAGCCCCAGCATTTT,CASSQMDQPQHF
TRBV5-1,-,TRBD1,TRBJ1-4,TGCGCCAGCAGCTTGGGGACAGGGCCCCATGAAAAACTGTTTTTT,CASSLGTGPHEKLFF
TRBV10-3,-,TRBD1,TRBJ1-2,TGTGCCATCAGTGGCGGCAGGGGGCTTGGCTATGGCTACACCTTC,CAISGGRGLGYGYTF
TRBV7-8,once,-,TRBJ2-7,TGTGCCAGCAGCTTAGGGCAAAAAGTATACGAGCAGTACTTC,CASSLGQKVYEQYF
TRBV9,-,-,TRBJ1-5,TGTGCCAGCAGCGCCCGGGGCCATGGCAATCAGCCCCAGCATTTT,CASSARGHGNQPQHF
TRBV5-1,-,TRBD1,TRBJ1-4,TGCGCCAGCAGCGACGCAGGGGGCTCTAATGAAAAACTGTTTTTT,CASSDAGGSNEKLFF
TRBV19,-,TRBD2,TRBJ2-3,TGTGCCAGTAGTATGACTAGCGGGGGCGCTAGCACAGATACGCAGTATTTT,CASSMTSGGASTDTQYF
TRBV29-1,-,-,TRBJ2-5,TGCAGCGCGGGGGGCGCGGGGGAGACCCAGTACTTC,CSAGGAGETQYF
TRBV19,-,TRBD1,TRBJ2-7,TGTGCCAGTAGTATACAAACAGGGGGTCCCTACGAGCAGTACTTC,CASSIQTGGPYEQYF
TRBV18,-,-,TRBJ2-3,TGTGCCAGCTCACCAGAGAGGGGGGGCACAGATACGCAGTATTTT,CASSPERGGTDTQYF
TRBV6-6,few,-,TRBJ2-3,TGTGCCAGCAGTGACACTGGTGGCCACGAAGTGCAGTATTTT,CASSDTGGHEVQYF
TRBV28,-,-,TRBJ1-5,TGTGCCAGCAGCCCGGGGAGGGTTGGCAATCAGCCCCAGCATTTT,CASSPGRVGNQPQHF
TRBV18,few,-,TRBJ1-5,TGTGCCAGCTCACCGGATAGCAATCAGCCCCAGCATTTT,CASSPDSNQPQHF
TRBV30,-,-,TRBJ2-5,TGTGCCTGGAAAGCAGGGGGGGAGACCCAGTACTTC,CAWKAGGETQYF
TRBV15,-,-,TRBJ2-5,TGTGCCACCAGATCAGGGACAGAGACCCAGTACTTC,CATRSGTETQYF
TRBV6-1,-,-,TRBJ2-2,TGTGCCAGCAGTGAGGAGGGAAGAATTGGGACCGGGGAGCTGTTTTTT,CASSEEGRIGTGELFF
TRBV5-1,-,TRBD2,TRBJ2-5,TGCGCCAGCAGCTACAGACTATCAGCGGGGGCCCAAGAGACCCAGTACTTC,CASSYRLSAGAQETQYF
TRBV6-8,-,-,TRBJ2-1,TGTGCCAGCAGTTCCGCCGGGGGGCGGTCCTACAATGAGCAGTTCTTC,CASSSAGGRSYNEQFF
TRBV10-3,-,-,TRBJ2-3,TGTGCCATCAGAGGCGGGACTGTCACAGATACGCAGTATTTT,CAIRGGTVTDTQYF
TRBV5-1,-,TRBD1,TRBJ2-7,TGCGCCAGCAGCCCGATGGGGGGACAGGGATACGAGCAGTACTTC,CASSPMGGQGYEQYF
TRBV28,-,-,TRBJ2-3,TGTGCCAGCAGCCCTCCGGGCTTCACAGATACGCAGTATTTT,CASSPPGFTDTQYF
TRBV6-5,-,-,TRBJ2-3,TGTGCCAGCAGTCAAGGGGCTTACCTTGGGGATACGCAGTATTTT,CASSQGAYLGDTQYF
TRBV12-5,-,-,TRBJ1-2,TGTGCTAGTGGTTTGTCCTGGGGCTACACCTTC,CASGLSWGYTF
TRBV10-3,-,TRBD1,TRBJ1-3,TGTGCCATCGGACAGGACGGTGTAAACACCATATATTTT,CAIGQDGVNTIYF